Shown below are 23 T cell receptor beta chains from a single sample sequenced in a study of immune evolution from preneoplasia to lung adenocarcinoma. Measured with immunoSEQ multiplex PCR; TCRdb has only the in-frame clones, and not every one. The repertoire holds around 1,000 clones, more than 70% seen once, with 7.5% to 10% in the top ten. The specimen sequenced was FFPE tissue from an adenomatous hyperplasia lung lesion. Subset here: atypical adenomatous hyperplasia (AAH), lung preneoplasia. The receptors originated from a person aged 60-80 years with lung adenocarcinoma.

The chain links TRBV6-5 to TRBJ2-1; 8 positions match TRBD1. Germline CDR1 and CDR2: MNHEY and SVGAGI. The CDR3 has 16 amino acids. J was trimmed by 1 base and V by 2 bases; bases with no gene match: 4. CDR3 loop: CASSYGRQGSYNEQFF. The CDR3, as DNA: TGTGCCAGCAGTTACGGACGACAGGGGTCCTACAATGAGCAGTTCTTC.

This chain joins TRBV27 and TRBJ2-7; TRBD1 aligns across 7 bases. The ends lost 3 bases at V and 2 bases at J; junction bases unmatched: 10. This CDR3 is 16 amino acids long. Germline V gene data show CDR1 as MNHEY and CDR2 as SMNVEV (reference sequence). CDR3 region: CASSFGGRGSTYEQYF. CDR3 bases: TGTGCCAGCAGTTTCGGCGGCAGGGGGAGTACCTACGAGCAGTACTTC.

This CDR3 is CASSEGGVADTQYF. In DNA, the CDR3 is TGCGCCAGCTCGGAGGGGGGAGTCGCAGATACGCAGTATTTT. This chain links TRBV5-1 with TRBJ2-3; D assignment may be TRBD1 or TRBD2 (6 bases each). The CDR3 length is 14 residues. The germline V and J ends were trimmed by 7 bases and 4 bases, with 16 bases remaining between them. Germline CDR1 and CDR2: SGHRS and YFSETQ.

The chain couples TRBV29-1 to TRBJ2-4; D is uncertain. V was clipped by 3 bases and J by 11 bases, with 11 bases between them. The CDR3 covers 11 residues. Germline-derived CDR1 and CDR2 are SQVTM and ANQGSEA. CDR3 amino acids: CSVDSGRLQYF. CDR3 bases: TGCAGCGTTGACTCCGGACGGCTTCAGTACTTC.

V gene TRBV6-6 combines with J gene TRBJ1-1; D unclear. V was shortened by 10 bases and J by 1 base, with 7 bases between the two germline ends. The V gene's germline CDR1 is MNHNY and CDR2 SVGAGI (reference sequence). The CDR3 covers 11 residues. This CDR3 is CATGPNTEAFF. In DNA, the CDR3 is TGTGCCACCGGGCCGAACACTGAAGCTTTCTTT.

The chain combines TRBV18 with TRBJ2-7; D might be TRBD1 or TRBD2, each matching 5 bases. This CDR3 comprises 14 residues. CDR1 is KGHSH and CDR2 is LQKENI in the germline V gene. Trimming pared 3 bases from V and 2 bases from J, leaving 11 bases between. CDR3 coding DNA: TGTGCCAGCTCACCTCGGGACCGAACCTACGAGCAGTACTTC. It is translated as CASSPRDRTYEQYF.

The chain recombines TRBV9 with TRBJ1-1; 7 bases are shared with TRBD1. Trimming cost V 3 bases and J 2 bases; bases outside gene matches: 4. Germline V gene data show CDR1 as SGDLS and CDR2 as YYNGEE. This CDR3 has 14 residues. CDR3 region: CASSDGTANTEAFF. Written as DNA, the CDR3 is TGTGCCAGCAGCGACGGGACAGCCAACACTGAAGCTTTCTTT.

This clone was counted a few times. The chain couples TRBV7-8 to TRBJ2-5; TRBD2 matches 14 bases. Per the germline V gene, CDR1 is SGHVS and CDR2 is FQNEAQ. J lost 4 bases, V lost 1 base, and 5 bases had no gene match. The CDR3 contains 17 residues. The CDR3 sequence: CASSLGLAGGPGETQYF. Written as DNA, the CDR3 is TGTGCCAGCAGCTTAGGACTAGCGGGAGGGCCGGGAGAGACCCAGTACTTC.

This clone was seen a handful of times. The gene calls are TRBV6-5 and TRBJ2-7; perhaps TRBD1 as D (6 bases). The CDR3 loop spans 14 amino acids. Per the germline V gene, CDR1 is MNHEY and CDR2 is SVGAGI. Trimming shortened V by 6 bases and J by 0 bases, and 12 bases separated the two germline ends. For the CDR3, the DNA is TGTGCCAGCAGACCTGACAGGAGCTCCTACGAGCAGTACTTC. As protein: CASRPDRSSYEQYF.

The rearrangement links TRBV28 to TRBJ1-5; D is undetermined. Germline CDR1 MDHEN, CDR2 SYDVKM. This CDR3 is built from 14 residues. The V end lost 5 bases, the J end lost 7 bases, and 15 bases lay between the germline ends. CDR3 bases: TGTGCCAGCAGTACCCCTCGAGGGTTGCAGCCCCAGCATTTT. It yields the protein CASSTPRGLQPQHF.

The J gene is TRBJ2-2, the V gene TRBV2; 7 bases fit TRBD1. Germline V CDR1 and CDR2: SNHLY, FYNNEI. This CDR3 spans 14 amino acids. V gave up 3 bases and J gave up 6 bases; unmatched junction bases: 4. CDR3 region: CASSEEQGAGELFF. The DNA for the CDR3 is TGTGCCAGCAGTGAGGAGCAGGGGGCCGGGGAGCTGTTTTTT.

This clone was detected once. The chain has TRBV2 and TRBJ2-1, with D perhaps TRBD1 (6 bases). Looked up from germline, CDR1 is SNHLY and CDR2 is FYNNEI. CDR3 length: 14 residues. V shed 2 bases and J shed 2 bases, with 7 bases lying between them. Here the CDR3 reads CASSERTAYNEQFF. CDR3 bases: TGTGCCAGCAGTGAAAGGACAGCCTACAATGAGCAGTTCTTC.

The chain couples TRBV28 to TRBJ1-2; no firm D call. There are 14 residues in the CDR3. CDR1 and CDR2 from the germline V gene are MDHEN and SYDVKM. Trimming pared 6 bases from V and 4 bases from J, leaving 15 bases between. CDR3 bases: TGTGCCAGCAGGTCGGGCAGCCTGCGCTATGGCTACACCTTC. Translated: CASRSGSLRYGYTF.

This chain uses TRBV28 with TRBJ1-3, with D uncertain. The V gene's germline CDR1 is MDHEN and CDR2 SYDVKM. This CDR3 has 15 residues. The V end was cut by 3 bases, the J end by 0 bases, with 9 bases between. The CDR3 DNA sequence: TGTGCCAGCAGTTTGGAGGACCACTCTGGAAACACCATATATTTT. This gives the protein CASSLEDHSGNTIYF.

The V gene is TRBV14, the J gene TRBJ2-5, with 7 bases lining up with TRBD1. Unmatched junction bases numbered 4, after V lost 4 bases and J lost 5 bases. The CDR3 runs to 13 residues. In germline, CDR1 is SGHDN, CDR2 FVKESK. This chain's CDR3 is CASSPTGLETQYF. As DNA, the CDR3 is TGTGCCAGCAGCCCGACAGGGTTGGAGACCCAGTACTTC.

The rearrangement uses TRBV11-2 and TRBJ2-7; possibly TRBD1 for D (5 bases). The CDR3 consists of 13 residues. Trimming took 9 bases from V and 1 from J, leaving 13 bases between them. From germline, CDR1 is SGHAT and CDR2 FQNNGV. CDR3 protein: CASAGRLSYEQYF. In nucleotides, the CDR3 is TGTGCCAGTGCAGGGCGATTGTCCTACGAGCAGTACTTC.

This chain joins TRBV30 and TRBJ1-6; weak D call: TRBD1 (5 bases). The CDR3 runs to 16 residues. Germline CDR1 GTSNPN, CDR2 SVGIG (reference sequence). Trimming pared 0 bases from V and 8 bases from J, leaving 17 bases between. The CDR3 here is CAWSVNGANTDSPLHF. The CDR3 coding sequence is TGTGCCTGGAGTGTAAACGGGGCGAACACGGATTCACCCCTCCACTTT.

This clone was detected only once. This rearrangement joins TRBV6-1 to TRBJ1-6, with D uncertain. The CDR3 covers 17 residues. Germline assignment: CDR1 MNHNS and CDR2 SASEGT. V was pared by 2 bases and J by 7 bases, with 18 bases between. This CDR3 is CASSEYRAGFGNSPLHF. The CDR3 coding sequence is TGTGCCAGCAGTGAATACCGGGCGGGTTTCGGAAATTCACCCCTCCACTTT.

This clone was detected a few times. The chain uses TRBV18 and TRBJ1-1; 7 bases are a match to TRBD1. J was trimmed by 2 bases and V by 0 bases; bases with no gene match: 6. Looked up from germline, CDR1 is KGHSH and CDR2 is LQKENI. CDR3 size: 16 residues. CDR3 protein: CASSPPSTGSNTEAFF. In nucleotides, the CDR3 is TGTGCCAGCTCACCACCGTCGACAGGGTCAAACACTGAAGCTTTCTTT.

The chain combines TRBV5-1 with TRBJ2-3, with 8 bases lining up with TRBD1. The length of the CDR3 is 14 residues. Germline lookup yields CDR1 SGHRS and CDR2 YFSETQ. J gave up 4 bases and V 0 bases, and 1 base lay outside the gene matches. The CDR3 sequence: CASSLADRADTQYF. For the CDR3, the DNA is TGCGCCAGCAGCTTGGCGGACAGGGCAGATACGCAGTATTTT. Full variable domain (rest looked up from reference TRBV5-1 and TRBJ2-3): KAGVTQTPRYLIKTRGQQVTLSCSPISGHRSVSWYQQTPGQGLQFLFEYFSETQRNKGNFPGRFSGRQFSNSRSEMNVSTLELGDSALYLCASSLADRADTQYFGPGTRLTVL.

This clone has a single count. J is TRBJ1-6 and V is TRBV13; 12 bases are shared with TRBD1. This CDR3 comprises 24 residues. V was clipped by 5 bases and J by 6 bases; unmatched bases: 29. Germline V gene data show CDR1 as PRHDT and CDR2 as FYEKMQ (reference sequence). CDR3 DNA sequence: TGTGCCAGCAGCCTAGCGCGGCTCTGGGAGGGGTTATGGGACAGGGGGCTAGGTAATTCACCCCTCCACTTT. Its protein is CASSLARLWEGLWDRGLGNSPLHF.

The V gene is TRBV7-3, the J gene TRBJ2-3; D not resolved. With 6 bases removed from V and 3 bases from J, the gap between germline ends came to 10 bases. CDR1 and CDR2 from the germline V gene are SGHTA and FQGTGA. The CDR3 sequence is 13 residues long. CDR3 sequence reads: CASSQGGTDTQYF. In DNA, the CDR3 is TGTGCCAGCAGTCAAGGTGGGACAGATACGCAGTATTTT.

The J gene is TRBJ2-2, the V gene TRBV7-9; 11 bases match TRBD1. Trimming cost V 3 bases and J 15 bases; bases outside gene matches: 9. CDR1 SEHNR and CDR2 FQNEAQ come from the germline V gene (reference sequence). This CDR3 has 14 amino acids. CDR3 DNA sequence: TGTGCCAGCAGCTTCTCGGACAGGGGGCGAATGGTGTTTTTT. Residues: CASSFSDRGRMVFF. Supplemented by reference TRBV7-9 and TRBJ2-2, the full variable domain reads DTGVSQNPRHKITKRGQNVTFRCDPISEHNRLYWYRQTLGQGPEFLTYFQNEAQLEKSRLLSDRFSAERPKGSFSTLEIQRTEQGDSAMYLCASSFSDRGRMVFFGEGSRLTVL.